This T cell receptor (beta chain) appears in the sequencing data of a study of identical twins. Germline loops: CDR1 SGHRS, CDR2 YFSETQ. The CDR3 runs to 16 residues. V dropped 5 bases and J dropped 4; count of bases not matched to a gene: 6. Many counts were recorded for this clonotype. Each CDR3 protein is one row after TCRdb ran MiXCR on the 5' RACE reads. Among over 600,000 distinct CDR3 sequences, around 21% were seen once, and the ten largest hold approximately 4.3%. This same sample was also taken into another study, of T cells expressing NK-cell markers. From that study: The dominant NKG2C+ clonotypes represented about 1.0-7.0% of CD8+ T cells in several donors. Whether expanded NKG2C+ T cell clones were HCMV specific stayed uncertain.

This TCR was recovered from a woman aged 18-29 years in good health. The V and J genes are TRBV5-1 and TRBJ2-1, with TRBD2 matching 13 bases. The sequenced material came from PBMCs. Here the CDR3 DNA reads TGCGCCAGCAGTTATAGGACTAGCGGGGGATACAATGAGCAGTTCTTC. Its translation is CASSYRTSGGYNEQFF.